This T cell receptor (beta chain) derives from a study of identical twins. V was cut by 2 bases and J by 1 base, with 4 bases left in between. Per germline, CDR1 LNHDA and CDR2 SQIVND (reference sequence). The length of the CDR3 is 13 residues. TCRdb re-derived calls from the 5' RACE reads in MiXCR, one entry per CDR3 protein. In the table there are 200,000 to 250,000 distinct CDR3 sequences, 10% to 15% of which are singletons. A few counts support this clonotype. The same data also contributed to another study, on yellow fever vaccine responses in identical twins.

The chain recombines TRBV19 with TRBJ2-3; D not certain. The material sequenced was memory (CD45RO+) T cells sorted from blood. This receptor was taken from a woman younger than 30 in good health. CDR3 amino acids: CASSIRGTDTQYF. In nucleotides, the CDR3 is TGTGCCAGTAGTATACGGGGCACAGATACGCAGTATTTT.